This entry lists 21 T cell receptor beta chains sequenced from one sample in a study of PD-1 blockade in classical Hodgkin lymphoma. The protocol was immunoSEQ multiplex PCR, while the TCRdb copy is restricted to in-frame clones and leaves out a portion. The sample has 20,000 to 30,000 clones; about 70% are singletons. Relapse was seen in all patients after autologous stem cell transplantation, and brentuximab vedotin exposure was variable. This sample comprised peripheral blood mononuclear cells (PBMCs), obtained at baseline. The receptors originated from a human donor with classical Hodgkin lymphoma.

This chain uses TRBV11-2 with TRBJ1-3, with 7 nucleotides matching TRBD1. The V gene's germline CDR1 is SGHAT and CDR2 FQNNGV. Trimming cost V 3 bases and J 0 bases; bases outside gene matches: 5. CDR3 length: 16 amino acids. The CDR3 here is CASSFIDRASGNTIYF. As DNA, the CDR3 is TGTGCCAGCAGCTTCATTGACAGGGCCTCTGGAAACACCATATATTTT.

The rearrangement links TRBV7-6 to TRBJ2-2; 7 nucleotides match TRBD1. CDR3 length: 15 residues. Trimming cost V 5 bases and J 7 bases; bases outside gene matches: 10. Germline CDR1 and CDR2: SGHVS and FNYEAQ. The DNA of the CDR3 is TGTGCCAGCAGCACACCGGGACAGCACTACGGGGAGCTGTTTTTT. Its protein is CASSTPGQHYGELFF.

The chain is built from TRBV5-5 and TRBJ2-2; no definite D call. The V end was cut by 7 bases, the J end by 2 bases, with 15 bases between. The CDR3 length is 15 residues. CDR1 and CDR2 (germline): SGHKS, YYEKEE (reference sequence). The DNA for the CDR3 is TGTGCCAGCGTAGATCCAAACGTTAACACCGGGGAGCTGTTTTTT. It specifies CASVDPNVNTGELFF.

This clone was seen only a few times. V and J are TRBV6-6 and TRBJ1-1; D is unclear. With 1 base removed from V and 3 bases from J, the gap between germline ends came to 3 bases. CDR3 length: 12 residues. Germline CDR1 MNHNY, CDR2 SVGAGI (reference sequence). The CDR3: CASSYLDTEAFF. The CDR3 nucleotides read TGTGCCAGCAGTTACTTAGACACTGAAGCTTTCTTT.

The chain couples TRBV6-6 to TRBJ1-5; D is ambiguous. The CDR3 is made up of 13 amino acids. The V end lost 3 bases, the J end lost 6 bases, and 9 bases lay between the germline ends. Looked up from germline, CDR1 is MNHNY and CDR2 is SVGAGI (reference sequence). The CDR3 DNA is TGTGCCAGCAGTTATATCCGTGGTCAGCCCCAGCATTTT. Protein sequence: CASSYIRGQPQHF.

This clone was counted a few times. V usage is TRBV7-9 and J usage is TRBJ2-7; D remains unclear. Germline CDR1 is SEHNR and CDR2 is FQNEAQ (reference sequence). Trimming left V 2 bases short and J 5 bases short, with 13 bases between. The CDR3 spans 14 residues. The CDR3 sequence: CASSLTERRDEQYF. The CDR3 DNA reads TGTGCCAGCAGCTTAACCGAACGAAGAGACGAGCAGTACTTC. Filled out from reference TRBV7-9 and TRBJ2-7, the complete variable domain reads DTGVSQNPRHKITKRGQNVTFRCDPISEHNRLYWYRQTLGQGPEFLTYFQNEAQLEKSRLLSDRFSAERPKGSFSTLEIQRTEQGDSAMYLCASSLTERRDEQYFGPGTRLTVT.

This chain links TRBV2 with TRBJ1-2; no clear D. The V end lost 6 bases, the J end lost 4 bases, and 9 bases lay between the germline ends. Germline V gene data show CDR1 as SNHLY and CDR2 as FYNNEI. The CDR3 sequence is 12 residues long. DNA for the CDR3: TGTGCCAGCAGAGGCACCATCTATGGCTACACCTTC. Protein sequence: CASRGTIYGYTF.

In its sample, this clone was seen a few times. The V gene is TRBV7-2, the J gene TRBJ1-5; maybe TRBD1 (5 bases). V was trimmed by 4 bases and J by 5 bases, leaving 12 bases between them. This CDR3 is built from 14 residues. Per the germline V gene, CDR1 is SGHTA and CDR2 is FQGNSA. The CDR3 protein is CASSSTARDQPQHF. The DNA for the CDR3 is TGTGCCAGCAGCTCGACAGCGAGGGATCAGCCCCAGCATTTT.

The DNA for the CDR3 is TGTGCCAGCAGTGCCCGGACAGCGAACACCGGGGAGCTGTTTTTT. Residues: CASSARTANTGELFF. The chain employs TRBV9 and TRBJ2-2; perhaps TRBD1 as D (6 bases). The CDR3 is 15 amino acids. Per germline, CDR1 SGDLS and CDR2 YYNGEE. The V and J ends lost 5 bases and 0 bases respectively, with 11 bases between them.

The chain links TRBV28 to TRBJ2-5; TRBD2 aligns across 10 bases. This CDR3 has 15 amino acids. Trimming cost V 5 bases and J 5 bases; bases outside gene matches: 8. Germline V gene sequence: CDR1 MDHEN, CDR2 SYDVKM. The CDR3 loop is CASSGSGGAVETQYF. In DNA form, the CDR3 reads TGTGCCAGCAGTGGGAGCGGGGGGGCCGTGGAGACCCAGTACTTC.

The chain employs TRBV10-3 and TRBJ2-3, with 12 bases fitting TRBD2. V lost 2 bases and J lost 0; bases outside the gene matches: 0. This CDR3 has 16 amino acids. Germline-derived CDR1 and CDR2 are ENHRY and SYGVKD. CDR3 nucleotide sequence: TGTGCCATCAGTGAGCTAGCGGGGGGGAGCACAGATACGCAGTATTTT. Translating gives CAISELAGGSTDTQYF.

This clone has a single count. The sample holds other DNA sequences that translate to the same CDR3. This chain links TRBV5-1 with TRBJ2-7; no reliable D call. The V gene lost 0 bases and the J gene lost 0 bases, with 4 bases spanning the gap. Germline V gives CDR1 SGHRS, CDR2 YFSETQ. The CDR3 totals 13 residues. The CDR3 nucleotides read TGCGCCAGCAGCTTGGGAAACTCCTACGAGCAGTACTTC. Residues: CASSLGNSYEQYF.

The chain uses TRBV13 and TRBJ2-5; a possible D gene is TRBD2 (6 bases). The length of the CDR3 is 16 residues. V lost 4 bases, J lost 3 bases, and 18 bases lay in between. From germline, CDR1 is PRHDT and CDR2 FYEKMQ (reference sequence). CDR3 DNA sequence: TGTGCCAGCAGCTACGGCATAGGCAGGGAGGAAGAGACCCAGTACTTC. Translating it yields CASSYGIGREEETQYF. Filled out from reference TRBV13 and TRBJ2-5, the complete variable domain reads AAGVIQSPRHLIKEKRETATLKCYPIPRHDTVYWYQQGPGQDPQFLISFYEKMQSDKGSIPDRFSAQQFSDYHSELNMSSLELGDSALYFCASSYGIGREEETQYFGPGTRLLVL.

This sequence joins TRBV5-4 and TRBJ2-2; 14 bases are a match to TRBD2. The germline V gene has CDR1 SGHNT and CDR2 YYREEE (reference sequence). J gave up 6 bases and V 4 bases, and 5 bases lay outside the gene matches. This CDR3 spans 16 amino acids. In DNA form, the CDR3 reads TGTGCCAGCAGCCCGAAGACTAGCGGGGGGGCCGGGGAGCTGTTTTTT. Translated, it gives CASSPKTSGGAGELFF.

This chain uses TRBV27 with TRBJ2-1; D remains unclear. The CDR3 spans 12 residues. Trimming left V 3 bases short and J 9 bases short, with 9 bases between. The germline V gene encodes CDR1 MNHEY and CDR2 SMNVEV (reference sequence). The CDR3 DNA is TGTGCCAGCAGTTTGGGTTGGGGTGAGCAGTTCTTC. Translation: CASSLGWGEQFF.

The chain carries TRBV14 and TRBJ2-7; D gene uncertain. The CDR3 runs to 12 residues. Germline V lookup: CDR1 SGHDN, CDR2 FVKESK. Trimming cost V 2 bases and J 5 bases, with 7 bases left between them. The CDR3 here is CASSQYRNEQYF. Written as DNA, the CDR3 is TGTGCCAGCAGCCAATATCGTAACGAGCAGTACTTC. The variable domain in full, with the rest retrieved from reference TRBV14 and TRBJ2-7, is EAGVTQFPSHSVIEKGQTVTLRCDPISGHDNLYWYRRVMGKEIKFLLHFVKESKQDESGMPNNRFLAERTGGTYSTLKVQPAELEDSGVYFCASSQYRNEQYFGPGTRLTVT.

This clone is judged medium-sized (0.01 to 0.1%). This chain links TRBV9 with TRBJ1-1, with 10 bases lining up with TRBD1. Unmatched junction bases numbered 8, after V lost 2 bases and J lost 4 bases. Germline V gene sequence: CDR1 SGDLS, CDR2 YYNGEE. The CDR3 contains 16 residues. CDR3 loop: CASSVGTGDLGTEAFF. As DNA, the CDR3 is TGTGCCAGCAGCGTGGGGACAGGGGATCTTGGCACTGAAGCTTTCTTT.

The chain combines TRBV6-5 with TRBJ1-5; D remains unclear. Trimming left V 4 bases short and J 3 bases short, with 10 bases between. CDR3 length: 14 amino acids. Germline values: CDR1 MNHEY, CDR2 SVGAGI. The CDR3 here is CASSSGWDNQPQHF. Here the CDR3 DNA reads TGTGCCAGCAGTTCGGGGTGGGACAATCAGCCCCAGCATTTT.

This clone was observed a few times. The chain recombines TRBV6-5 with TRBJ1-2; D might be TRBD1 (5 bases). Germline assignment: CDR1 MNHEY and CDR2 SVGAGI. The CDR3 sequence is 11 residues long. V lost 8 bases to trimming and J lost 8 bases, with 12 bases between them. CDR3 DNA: TGTGCCAGCGGGGCATATTTGGGCTACACCTTC. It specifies CASGAYLGYTF.

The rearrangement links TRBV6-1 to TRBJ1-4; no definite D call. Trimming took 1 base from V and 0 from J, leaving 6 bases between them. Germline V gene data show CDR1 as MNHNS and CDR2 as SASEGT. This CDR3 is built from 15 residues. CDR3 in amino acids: CASSEDRSTNEKLFF. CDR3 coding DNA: TGTGCCAGCAGTGAAGATCGGTCAACTAATGAAAAACTGTTTTTT.

The CDR3 loop is CASSIGVLGFEEQYF. CDR3 sequence (DNA): TGCGCCAGCAGCATTGGGGTCCTGGGGTTTGAAGAGCAGTACTTC. The chain employs TRBV5-1 and TRBJ2-7; D is unresolved. CDR1 is SGHRS, CDR2 YFSETQ, per germline. The CDR3 is 15 residues long. Trimming stripped 4 bases from V and 7 bases from J, with 21 bases between.